The 2 T cell receptor beta chains presented below share a single source sample, sequenced in a study of blood T cells in healthy people across ages. Through a sample-barcoded 5' primer and a J-beta primer mix, a second PCR was run for roughly 6 to 12 cycles. TCRdb itself ran the 5' RACE reads through MiXCR, one entry per CDR3 protein. The sample has hundreds of thousands of distinct CDR3 sequences; about 53% are singletons. Sequencing input: blood. Receptors originate from a man older than 75 in good health.

The chain uses TRBV5-1 and TRBJ2-1; 10 positions agree with TRBD2. The trim removed 0 bases at V and 4 bases at J, leaving 7 bases unmatched. Germline CDR1 reads SGHRS; CDR2 reads YFSETQ. This CDR3 comprises 17 residues. DNA for the CDR3: TGCGCCAGCAGCTTGGGCCGTCTAGCGGGAGCTTACAATGAGCAGTTCTTC. Its translation is CASSLGRLAGAYNEQFF.

The chain links TRBV7-8 to TRBJ2-3; D may match TRBD1 or TRBD2 (6 bases each). Germline V gene data show CDR1 as SGHVS and CDR2 as FQNEAQ. The CDR3 has 15 residues. V lost 5 bases to trimming and J lost 2 bases, with 14 bases between them. The CDR3 DNA follows: TGTGCCAGCAGCCGAACTAGGGGGGTCACAGATACGCAGTATTTT. As protein: CASSRTRGVTDTQYF. Variable domain in full (rest from reference TRBV7-8 and TRBJ2-3): GAGVSQSPRYKVAKRGQDVALRCDPISGHVSLFWYQQALGQGPEFLTYFQNEAQLDKSGLPSDRFFAERPEGSVSTLKIQRTQQEDSAVYLCASSRTRGVTDTQYFGPGTRLTVL.